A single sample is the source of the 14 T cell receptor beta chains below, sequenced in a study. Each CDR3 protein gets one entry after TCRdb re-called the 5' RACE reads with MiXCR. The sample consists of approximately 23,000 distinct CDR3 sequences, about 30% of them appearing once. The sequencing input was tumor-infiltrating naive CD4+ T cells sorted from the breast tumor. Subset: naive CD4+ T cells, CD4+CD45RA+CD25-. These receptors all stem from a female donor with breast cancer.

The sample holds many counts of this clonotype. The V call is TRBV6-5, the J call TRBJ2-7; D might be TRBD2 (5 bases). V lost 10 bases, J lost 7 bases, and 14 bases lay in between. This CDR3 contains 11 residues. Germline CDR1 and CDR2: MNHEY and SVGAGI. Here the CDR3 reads CATRVRGEQYF. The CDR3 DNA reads TGTGCCACCCGAGTTCGGGGTGAGCAGTACTTC.

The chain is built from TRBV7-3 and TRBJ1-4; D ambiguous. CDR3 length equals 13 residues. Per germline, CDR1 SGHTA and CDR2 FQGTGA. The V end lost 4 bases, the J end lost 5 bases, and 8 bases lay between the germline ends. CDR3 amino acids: CASSWMVNEKLFF. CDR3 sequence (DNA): TGTGCCAGCAGCTGGATGGTAAATGAAAAACTGTTTTTT.

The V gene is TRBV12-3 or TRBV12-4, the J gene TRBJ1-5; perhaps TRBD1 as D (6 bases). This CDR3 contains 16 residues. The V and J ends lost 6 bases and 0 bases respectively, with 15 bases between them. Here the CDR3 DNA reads TGTGCCAGCAGCTTTACAGGGTTTGTTAGCAATCAGCCCCAGCATTTT. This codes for CASSFTGFVSNQPQHF.

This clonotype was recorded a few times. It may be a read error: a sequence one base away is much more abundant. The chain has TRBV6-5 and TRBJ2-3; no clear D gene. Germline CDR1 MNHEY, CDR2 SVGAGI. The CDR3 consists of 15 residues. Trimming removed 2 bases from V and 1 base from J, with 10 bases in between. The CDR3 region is CASSYTRDCTDTQYF. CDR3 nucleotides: TGTGCCAGCAGTTACACCAGAGATTGCACAGATACGCAGTATTTT.

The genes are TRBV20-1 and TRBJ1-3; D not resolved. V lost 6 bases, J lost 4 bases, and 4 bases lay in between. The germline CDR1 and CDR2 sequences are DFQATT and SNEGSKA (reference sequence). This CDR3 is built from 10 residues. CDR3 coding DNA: TGCAGTGCCAGCGGAAACACCATATATTTT. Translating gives CSASGNTIYF.

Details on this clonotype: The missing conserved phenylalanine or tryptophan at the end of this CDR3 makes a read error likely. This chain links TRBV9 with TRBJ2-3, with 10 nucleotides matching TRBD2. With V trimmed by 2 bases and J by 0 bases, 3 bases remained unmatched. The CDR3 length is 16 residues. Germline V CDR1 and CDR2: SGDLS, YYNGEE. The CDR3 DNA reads TGTGCCAGCAGCGTGCTGACTAGCGGGAGCACAGATACGCAGTATCTT. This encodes CASSVLTSGSTDTQYL.

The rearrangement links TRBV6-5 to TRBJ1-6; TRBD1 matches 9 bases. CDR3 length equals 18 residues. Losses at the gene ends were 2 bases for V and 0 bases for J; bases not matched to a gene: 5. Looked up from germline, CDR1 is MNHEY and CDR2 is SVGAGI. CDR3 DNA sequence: TGTGCCAGCAGTTACCGCGGGGACAGGGCCTCCTATAATTCACCCCTCCACTTT. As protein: CASSYRGDRASYNSPLHF.

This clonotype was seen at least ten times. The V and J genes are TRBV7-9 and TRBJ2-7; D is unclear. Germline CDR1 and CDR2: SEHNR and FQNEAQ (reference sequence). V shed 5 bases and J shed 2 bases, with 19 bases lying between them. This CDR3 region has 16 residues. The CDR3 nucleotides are TGTGCCAGCAGCCCCCTCGACCCCGAGGCAGCCTACGAGCAGTACTTC. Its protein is CASSPLDPEAAYEQYF. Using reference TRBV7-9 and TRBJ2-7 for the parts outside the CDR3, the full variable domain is DTGVSQNPRHKITKRGQNVTFRCDPISEHNRLYWYRQTLGQGPEFLTYFQNEAQLEKSRLLSDRFSAERPKGSFSTLEIQRTEQGDSAMYLCASSPLDPEAAYEQYFGPGTRLTVT.

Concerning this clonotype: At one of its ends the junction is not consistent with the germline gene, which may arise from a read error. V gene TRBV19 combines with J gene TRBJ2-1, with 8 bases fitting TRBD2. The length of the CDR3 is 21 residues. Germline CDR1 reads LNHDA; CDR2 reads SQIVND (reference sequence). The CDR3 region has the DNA TGTGCCGGTAGTCTTCGGAGTTATGCGGGAGGTGTAGTTTCGGCCCACAATGAGCAGTTCTTC. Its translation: CAGSLRSYAGGVVSAHNEQFF.

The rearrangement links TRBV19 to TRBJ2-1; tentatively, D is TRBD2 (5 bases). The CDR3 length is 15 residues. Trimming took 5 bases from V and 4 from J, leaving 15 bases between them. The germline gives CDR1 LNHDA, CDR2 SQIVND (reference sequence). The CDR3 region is CASSVTGMGYNEQFF. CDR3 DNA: TGTGCCAGTAGTGTAACGGGGATGGGATACAATGAGCAGTTCTTC.

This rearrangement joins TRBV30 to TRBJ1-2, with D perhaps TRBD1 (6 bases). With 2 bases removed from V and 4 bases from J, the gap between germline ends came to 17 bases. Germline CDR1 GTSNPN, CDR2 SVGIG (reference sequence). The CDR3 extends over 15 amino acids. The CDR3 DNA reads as TGTGCCTGGAGTAAGGAGGGGGTCTTTGGCTATGGCTACACCTTC. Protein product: CAWSKEGVFGYGYTF.

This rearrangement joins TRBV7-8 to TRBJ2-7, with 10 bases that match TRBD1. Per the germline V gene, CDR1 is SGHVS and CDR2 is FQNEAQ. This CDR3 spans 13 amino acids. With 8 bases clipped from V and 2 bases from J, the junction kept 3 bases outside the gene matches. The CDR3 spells CASRGTGAYEQYF. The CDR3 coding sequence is TGTGCCAGCCGTGGGACAGGGGCCTACGAGCAGTACTTC.

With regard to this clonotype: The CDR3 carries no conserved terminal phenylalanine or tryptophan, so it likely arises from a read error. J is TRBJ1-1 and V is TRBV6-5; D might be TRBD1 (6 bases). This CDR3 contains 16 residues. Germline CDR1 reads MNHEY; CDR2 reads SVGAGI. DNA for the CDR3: TGTGCCAGCAGTTACGGTTCCGGGGGCCTGAACACTGAGGCTTTCCTT. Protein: CASSYGSGGLNTEAFL.

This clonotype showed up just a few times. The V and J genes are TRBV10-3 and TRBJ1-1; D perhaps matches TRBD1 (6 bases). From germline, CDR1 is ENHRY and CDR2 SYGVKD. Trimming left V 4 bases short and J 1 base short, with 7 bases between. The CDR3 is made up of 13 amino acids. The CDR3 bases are TGTGCCATCAGTGGGGGACAGAACACTGAAGCTTTCTTT. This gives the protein CAISGGQNTEAFF.